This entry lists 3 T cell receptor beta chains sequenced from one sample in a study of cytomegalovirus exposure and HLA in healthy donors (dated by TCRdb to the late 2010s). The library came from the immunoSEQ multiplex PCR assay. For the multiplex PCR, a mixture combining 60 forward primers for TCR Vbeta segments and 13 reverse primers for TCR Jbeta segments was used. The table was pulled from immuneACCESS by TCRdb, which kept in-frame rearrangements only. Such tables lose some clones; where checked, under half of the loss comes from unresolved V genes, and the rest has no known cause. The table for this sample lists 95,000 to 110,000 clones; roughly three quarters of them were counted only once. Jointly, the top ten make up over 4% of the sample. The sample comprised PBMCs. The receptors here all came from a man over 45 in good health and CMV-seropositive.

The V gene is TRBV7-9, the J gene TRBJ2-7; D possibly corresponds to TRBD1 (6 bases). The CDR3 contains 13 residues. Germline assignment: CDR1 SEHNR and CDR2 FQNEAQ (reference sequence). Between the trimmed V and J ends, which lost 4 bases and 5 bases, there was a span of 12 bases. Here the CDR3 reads CASSSPRGHEQYF. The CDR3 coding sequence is TGTGCCAGCAGCTCTCCCAGGGGCCACGAGCAGTACTTC.

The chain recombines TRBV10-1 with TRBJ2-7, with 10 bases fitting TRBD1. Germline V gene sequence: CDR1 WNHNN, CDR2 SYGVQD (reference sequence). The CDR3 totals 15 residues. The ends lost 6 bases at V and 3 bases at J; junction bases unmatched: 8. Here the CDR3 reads CASSAGTGAGYEQYF. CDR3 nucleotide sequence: TGCGCCAGCAGCGCCGGGACAGGGGCTGGCTACGAGCAGTACTTC.

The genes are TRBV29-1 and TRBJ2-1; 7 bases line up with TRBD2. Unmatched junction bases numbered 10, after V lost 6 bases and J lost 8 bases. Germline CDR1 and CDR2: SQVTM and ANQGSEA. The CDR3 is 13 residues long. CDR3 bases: TGCAGCGTGACTAGCCCAATTTACGATGAGCAGTTCTTC. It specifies CSVTSPIYDEQFF.